This passage covers 17 T cell receptor beta chains from one sample sequenced in a study of early T cells in non-severe SARS-CoV-2 infection. TCRdb passed the 5' RACE reads through MiXCR, listing each CDR3 protein once. This table has some 110,000 distinct CDR3 sequences, around 14% appearing once. Sequencing was performed on whole blood. The receptors come from an adult who was a healthcare worker with PCR-confirmed SARS-CoV-2 infection or an uninfected control (not recorded which).

This clonotype turned up a few times. The V and J genes are TRBV7-6 and TRBJ2-3, with D maybe TRBD1 (6 bases). The V end lost 3 bases, the J end lost 2 bases, and 12 bases lay between the germline ends. This CDR3 spans 15 amino acids. The germline gives CDR1 SGHVS, CDR2 FNYEAQ. The CDR3 region is CASSLAGASTDTQYF. The CDR3 nucleotides are TGTGCCAGCAGCTTGGCAGGGGCTTCCACAGATACGCAGTATTTT. Based on the CDR3 plus reference TRBV7-6 and TRBJ2-3, the full variable domain is GAGVSQSPRYKVTKRGQDVALRCDPISGHVSLYWYRQALGQGPEFLTYFNYEAQQDKSGLPNDRFSAERPEGSISTLTIQRTEQRDSAMYRCASSLAGASTDTQYFGPGTRLTVL.

This clonotype was seen at least ten times. The V call is TRBV6-2 or TRBV6-3, the J call TRBJ1-5; TRBD1 aligns across 7 bases. CDR1 and CDR2 from the germline V gene are MNHEY and SVGEGT. The CDR3 has 13 amino acids. After removal of 6 bases from V and 7 bases from J, the junction contained 6 bases not matched to a gene. CDR3: CASSSDRVQPQHF. As DNA, the CDR3 is TGTGCCAGCAGCTCCGACAGGGTGCAGCCCCAGCATTTT.

The V gene is TRBV19, the J gene TRBJ1-4; D remains unclear. Germline CDR1 and CDR2: LNHDA and SQIVND (reference sequence). Trimming cost V 2 bases and J 8 bases, with 15 bases left between them. This CDR3 has 15 residues. CDR3 sequence: CASSINGGLREKLFF. The CDR3 nucleotides are TGTGCCAGTAGTATAAATGGTGGCCTGAGGGAAAAACTGTTTTTT.

The chain couples TRBV10-3 to TRBJ1-2; 7 nucleotides agree with TRBD1. J gave up 7 bases and V 3 bases, and 8 bases lay outside the gene matches. From germline, CDR1 is ENHRY and CDR2 SYGVKD. This CDR3 is built from 14 residues. CDR3 sequence reads: CAISDDRDLSGYTF. The CDR3 nucleotides are TGTGCCATCAGTGACGACAGGGACTTATCTGGCTACACCTTC.

This clonotype was counted only a few times. The chain has TRBV20-1 and TRBJ2-5; 9 nucleotides agree with TRBD2. The CDR3 extends over 12 amino acids. CDR1 is DFQATT and CDR2 is SNEGSKA in the germline V gene (reference sequence). The CDR3 nucleotides read TGCGCCGCTAGCGGGGACCAAGAGACCCAGTACTTC. It codes for CAASGDQETQYF.

This clonotype occurred many times. This rearrangement joins TRBV12-3 or TRBV12-4 to TRBJ1-1; D ambiguous. The CDR3 totals 15 residues. V shed 1 base and J shed 4 bases, with 13 bases lying between them. The CDR3 loop reads CASSLGGYMSTEAFF. Written as DNA, the CDR3 is TGTGCCAGCAGTTTAGGAGGTTACATGAGCACTGAAGCTTTCTTT.

CDR3 nucleotides: TGCAGTGCTAGCCTCCCAATAGCGGGTGGGGAGCTGTTTTTT. This gives the protein CSASLPIAGGELFF. The chain has TRBV20-1 and TRBJ2-2; 7 positions agree with TRBD2. The CDR3 length is 14 residues. The J segment lost 8 bases and the V segment lost 3 bases, leaving 9 bases of the junction unmatched. Germline values: CDR1 DFQATT, CDR2 SNEGSKA (reference sequence).

The genes are TRBV7-2 and TRBJ2-3; D is unclear. Germline CDR1 SGHTA, CDR2 FQGNSA. V was shortened by 5 bases and J by 6 bases, with 9 bases between the two germline ends. The length of the CDR3 is 12 residues. The CDR3 spells CASSQDWDTQYF. The DNA of the CDR3 is TGTGCCAGCAGCCAAGACTGGGATACGCAGTATTTT.

The J gene is TRBJ1-3, the V gene TRBV7-2; D perhaps matches TRBD1 (5 bases). The germline V and J ends were trimmed by 3 bases and 2 bases, with 14 bases remaining between them. CDR3 size: 16 residues. From germline, CDR1 is SGHTA and CDR2 FQGNSA. The CDR3 nucleotides read TGTGCCAGCAGCTTGGTACGGCAGGGAACTGGAAACACCATATATTTT. It is translated as CASSLVRQGTGNTIYF.

Many counts were recorded for this clonotype. This chain joins TRBV5-1 and TRBJ2-3; D gene ambiguous. The CDR3 runs to 14 residues. V lost 0 bases to trimming and J lost 7 bases, with 12 bases between them. Germline CDR1 and CDR2: SGHRS and YFSETQ. CDR3 sequence reads: CASSLARSANTQYF. CDR3 DNA: TGCGCCAGCAGCTTGGCTCGATCTGCTAATACGCAGTATTTT.

This clonotype was seen a few times. The chain combines TRBV19 with TRBJ1-5; perhaps TRBD1 as D (5 bases). V was trimmed by 5 bases and J by 8 bases, leaving 10 bases between them. The length of the CDR3 is 12 residues. Germline CDR1 is LNHDA and CDR2 is SQIVND (reference sequence). The CDR3 region is CASSSRDEPQHF. CDR3 bases: TGTGCCAGTAGTTCACGGGACGAGCCCCAGCATTTT.

This clonotype was observed at least ten times. J is TRBJ2-7 and V is TRBV30; D tentatively reads TRBD1 or TRBD2 (5 bases each). V gave up 2 bases and J gave up 3 bases, with 17 bases separating them. Germline V CDR1 and CDR2: GTSNPN, SVGIG (reference sequence). The CDR3 spans 15 residues. The CDR3 sequence is CAWSPRLLRGYEQYF. In DNA, the CDR3 is TGTGCCTGGAGTCCCCGACTATTAAGGGGCTACGAGCAGTACTTC.

This clonotype has only a few counts. The V gene is TRBV6-2 or TRBV6-3, the J gene TRBJ1-1; 7 positions match TRBD1. This CDR3 has 14 residues. The germline gives CDR1 MNHEY, CDR2 SVGEGT. V was pared by 9 bases and J by 5 bases, with 12 bases of the junction left unmatched. The CDR3 is CASQPTGRGTEAFF. CDR3 DNA sequence: TGTGCCAGTCAGCCGACAGGGCGAGGGACTGAAGCTTTCTTT.

This clonotype has a handful of counts. This rearrangement joins TRBV19 to TRBJ2-7; 8 nucleotides agree with TRBD1. CDR3 length: 16 amino acids. Trimming at V came to 5 bases and at J to 6 bases, leaving 15 bases not matched to a gene. CDR1 LNHDA and CDR2 SQIVND come from the germline V gene (reference sequence). CDR3 protein: CASSFGTGSQGSEQYF. In nucleotides, the CDR3 is TGTGCCAGTAGTTTCGGGACAGGCTCACAGGGTTCCGAGCAGTACTTC.

The CDR3 region is CASSPRGPPETQYF. The CDR3 coding sequence is TGCGCCAGCAGCCCCAGGGGGCCTCCCGAGACCCAGTACTTC. The J gene is TRBJ2-5, the V gene TRBV5-1; 8 bases match TRBD1. CDR1 SGHRS and CDR2 YFSETQ come from the germline V gene. There are 14 residues in the CDR3. Trimming removed 4 bases from V and 5 bases from J; junction bases left unmatched: 7.

CDR3 amino acids: CAISESGVPGDYEQYF. CDR3 coding DNA: TGTGCCATCAGTGAGTCAGGGGTGCCAGGGGATTACGAGCAGTACTTC. This chain links TRBV10-3 with TRBJ2-7, with D tentatively TRBD1 (6 bases). CDR1 is ENHRY and CDR2 is SYGVKD in the germline V gene. The V and J ends lost 0 bases and 4 bases respectively, with 16 bases between them. The CDR3 covers 16 residues.

This clonotype occurred a few times. V is TRBV23-1 and J is TRBJ2-7; D might be TRBD1 (5 bases). TRBV23-1 is given ORF status, its function remaining uncertain. Between the trimmed V and J ends, which lost 0 bases and 6 bases, there was a span of 21 bases. The CDR3 has 17 amino acids. In DNA, the CDR3 is TGCGCCAGCAGTCAATCGACAGTTCTCCACCCACCCTGCGAGCAGTACTTC. This gives the protein CASSQSTVLHPPCEQYF.